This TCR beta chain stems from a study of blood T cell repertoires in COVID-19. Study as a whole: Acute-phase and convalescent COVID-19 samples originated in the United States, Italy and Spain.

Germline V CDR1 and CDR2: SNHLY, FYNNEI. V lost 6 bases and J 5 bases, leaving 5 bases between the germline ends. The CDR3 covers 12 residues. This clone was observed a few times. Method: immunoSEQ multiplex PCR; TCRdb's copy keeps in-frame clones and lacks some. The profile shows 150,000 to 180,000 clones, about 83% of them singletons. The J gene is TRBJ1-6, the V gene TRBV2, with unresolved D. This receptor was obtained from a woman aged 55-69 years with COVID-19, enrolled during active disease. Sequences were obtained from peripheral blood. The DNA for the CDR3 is TGTGCCAGCAGCCAAAATAATTCACCCCTCCACTTT. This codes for CASSQNNSPLHF.